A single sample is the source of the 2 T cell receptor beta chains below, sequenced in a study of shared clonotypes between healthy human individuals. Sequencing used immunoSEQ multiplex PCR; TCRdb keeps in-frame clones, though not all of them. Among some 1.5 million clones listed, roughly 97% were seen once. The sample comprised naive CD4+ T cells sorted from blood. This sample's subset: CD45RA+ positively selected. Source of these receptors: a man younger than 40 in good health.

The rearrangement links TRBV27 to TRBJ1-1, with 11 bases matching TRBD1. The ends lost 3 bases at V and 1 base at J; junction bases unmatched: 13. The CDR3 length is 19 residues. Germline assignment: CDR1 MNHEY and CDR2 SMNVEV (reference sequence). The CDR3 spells CASSFEPPGQGVTNTEAFF. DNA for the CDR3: TGTGCCAGCAGTTTCGAACCCCCGGGACAGGGGGTTACGAACACTGAAGCTTTCTTT.

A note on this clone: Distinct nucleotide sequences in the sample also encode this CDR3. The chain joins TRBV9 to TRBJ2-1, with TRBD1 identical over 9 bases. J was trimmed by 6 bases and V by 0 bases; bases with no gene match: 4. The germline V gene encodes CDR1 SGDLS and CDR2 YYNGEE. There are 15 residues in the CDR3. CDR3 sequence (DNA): TGTGCCAGCAGCGTAGAGGGACAGGGTAGCAATGAGCAGTTCTTC. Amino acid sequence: CASSVEGQGSNEQFF.